This T cell receptor beta chain is drawn from a study of T cell responses to AZD1222 COVID-19 vaccine. Study-wide findings and caveats: Every sample of the repertoires postdated the peak T cell response. Donors were mostly white British, more females; clonal diversity possibly underestimated. Nearly half of spike-specific TCRs reportedly go after variant regions that carry no mutations. Seropositivity was recorded at baseline in only six AZD1222 recipients.

Using immunoSEQ multiplex PCR, the repertoire was profiled, and TCRdb retains in-frame clones only, with some absent. The data show 35,000 to 55,000 clones, roughly 78% seen once. On this clone: What it recognizes is unknown.

The CDR3 runs to 14 residues. V trimming: 3 bases; J trimming: 9 bases; junction bases outside the gene matches: 8. Germline CDR1 is SGHTA and CDR2 is FQGNSA. This clonotype originated in an adult who received the MenACWY meningococcal vaccine as a control. This chain joins TRBV7-2 and TRBJ2-7, with 10 bases lining up with TRBD2. The input for sequencing was peripheral blood, taken 28 days after the second dose of the MenACWY control vaccine. The CDR3 loop is CASSLGLAGVGQYF. DNA of the CDR3: TGTGCCAGCAGCTTGGGGCTAGCGGGAGTAGGGCAGTACTTC.